Listed here are 8 T cell receptor beta chains from one sample, sequenced in a study of cytomegalovirus exposure and HLA in healthy donors. The PCR contained 60 Vbeta and 13 Jbeta primers. Sequencing used immunoSEQ multiplex PCR; TCRdb keeps in-frame clones, though not all of them. The sample carries 120,000 or so clones, roughly four fifths recorded once. The material sequenced was PBMCs. The receptors originated from a man between 35 and 55 years old in good health and CMV-seronegative.

The chain recombines TRBV5-6 with TRBJ2-5; the D gene is possibly TRBD2 (5 bases). The CDR3 runs to 17 residues. Deletions cut 4 bases from V and 5 bases from J, with 24 bases between. Germline assignment: CDR1 SGHDT and CDR2 YYEEEE. This CDR3 is CASSPIRFEGLRETQYF. Here the CDR3 DNA reads TGTGCCAGCAGCCCTATTCGTTTTGAGGGTCTAAGGGAGACCCAGTACTTC.

The chain links TRBV9 to TRBJ1-1; D call uncertain. Germline CDR1 is SGDLS and CDR2 is YYNGEE. This CDR3 region has 14 residues. V gave up 0 bases and J gave up 10 bases, with 16 bases separating them. The chain's CDR3 is CASSVGSVSSGAFF. Here the CDR3 DNA reads TGTGCCAGCAGCGTAGGTTCCGTGTCAAGCGGAGCTTTCTTT.

The chain links TRBV19 to TRBJ1-1, with D possibly being TRBD1 (5 bases). Trimming removed 5 bases from V and 6 bases from J, with 22 bases in between. The germline V gene has CDR1 LNHDA and CDR2 SQIVND (reference sequence). This CDR3 spans 16 amino acids. CDR3 region: CASSVLGGLGHPEAFF. CDR3 DNA sequence: TGTGCCAGTAGTGTCCTGGGCGGTCTTGGACACCCTGAAGCTTTCTTT.

The chain links TRBV29-1 to TRBJ1-2; 8 bases fit TRBD1. CDR1 is SQVTM, CDR2 ANQGSEA, per germline. There are 17 residues in the CDR3. Unmatched junction bases numbered 12, after V lost 1 base and J lost 2 bases. The CDR3 here is CSVEGWQGANRNYGYTF. CDR3 DNA sequence: TGCAGCGTTGAAGGGTGGCAGGGGGCTAATCGGAACTATGGCTACACCTTC.

This chain joins TRBV7-2 and TRBJ1-2; a weak D match, TRBD1 (5 bases). This CDR3 has 14 residues. Germline CDR1 reads SGHTA; CDR2 reads FQGNSA. Trimming stripped 5 bases from V and 7 bases from J, with 17 bases between. CDR3 protein: CASSPDPTGFGYTF. DNA of the CDR3: TGTGCCAGCAGCCCAGACCCCACAGGATTTGGCTACACCTTC.

The chain combines TRBV28 with TRBJ2-1; 10 positions match TRBD2. The CDR3 extends over 14 amino acids. With 7 bases clipped from V and 2 bases from J, the junction kept 2 bases outside the gene matches. CDR1 is MDHEN, CDR2 SYDVKM, per germline. The DNA of the CDR3 is TGTGCCAGCACTAGCGGGGGCGCCTACAATGAGCAGTTCTTC. Translating gives CASTSGGAYNEQFF.

The rearrangement uses TRBV7-8 and TRBJ2-7, with D uncertain. Trimming removed 0 bases at V and 2 bases at J, with 8 bases between. From germline, CDR1 is SGHVS and CDR2 FQNEAQ. The CDR3 runs to 14 residues. CDR3 in DNA: TGTGCCAGCAGCTTAGCGACAAACACCTACGAGCAGTACTTC. Amino acids: CASSLATNTYEQYF.

This clone was counted only a few times. V usage is TRBV29-1 and J usage is TRBJ2-7; 7 positions agree with TRBD1. V lost 6 bases, J lost 1 base, and 12 bases stayed unmatched. This CDR3 spans 15 amino acids. CDR1 is SQVTM, CDR2 ANQGSEA, per germline. In nucleotides, the CDR3 is TGCAGCGTAAAGATGAGCCTACAGGGGTCCTACGAGCAGTACTTC. Amino acids: CSVKMSLQGSYEQYF.